This T cell receptor beta chain was observed in a study of blood T cell repertoires in COVID-19. Whole-study context: Samples came from the United States, Italy and Spain, spanning acute and convalescent COVID-19. From T cells, B-cell-depleted T cells, or PBMCs came the material, which was cDNA or gDNA.

Trimming took 4 bases from V and 7 from J, leaving 15 bases between them. This CDR3 is built from 13 residues. Germline assignment: CDR1 SGDLS and CDR2 YYNGEE. Original handling: Researchers report that nucleated cell counts were estimated from reference gene primer amplification. Here immunoSEQ multiplex PCR was the method, and the copy in TCRdb shows in-frame clones only, minus some. D and trimming come from the DNA, and the V and J calls and clone size come from that table. The repertoire has under 150,000 clones, about 87% of them found once; the top ten carry roughly 30%. The sample was peripheral blood. The chain has TRBV9 and TRBJ2-7; maybe TRBD2 (6 bases). The sequence was obtained from a human donor in a cohort sampled during active COVID-19. CDR3 region: CASSPRGRGEQYF. The CDR3, as DNA: TGTGCCAGCAGCCCTCGGGGGAGAGGGGAGCAGTACTTC.